Below, 18 T cell receptor beta chains from the same sample are listed, as sequenced in a study of PD-L1 blockade in urothelial cancer. Here immunoSEQ multiplex PCR was the method, and the copy in TCRdb shows in-frame clones only, minus some. The repertoire has about 30,000 clones, roughly 80% of them found once; the top ten carry just over 2%. Sequences were derived from PBMCs, sampled around atezolizumab (anti-PD-L1) treatment. The origin of the receptors is a man between 50 and 59 years old with urothelial cancer.

The sample holds one count of this clone. The CDR3 DNA reads as TGTGCCAGCAGCTTAATTGGCGGGGGGGCCCGAGAGACCCAGTACTTC. This sequence encodes CASSLIGGGARETQYF. V and J are TRBV7-9 and TRBJ2-5; 9 nucleotides line up with TRBD2. The CDR3 is made up of 16 amino acids. Germline CDR1 and CDR2: SEHNR and FQNEAQ (reference sequence). After removal of 2 bases from V and 4 bases from J, the junction contained 8 bases not matched to a gene. The complete variable domain, with remaining parts taken from reference TRBV7-9 and TRBJ2-5, reads DTGVSQNPRHKITKRGQNVTFRCDPISEHNRLYWYRQTLGQGPEFLTYFQNEAQLEKSRLLSDRFSAERPKGSFSTLEIQRTEQGDSAMYLCASSLIGGGARETQYFGPGTRLLVL.

This clone was seen a single time. The chain combines TRBV5-1 with TRBJ2-1, with a weak D call TRBD2 (7 bases). Germline lookup yields CDR1 SGHRS and CDR2 YFSETQ. V was trimmed by 7 bases and J by 9 bases, leaving 20 bases between them. This CDR3 is 14 amino acids long. The CDR3 loop reads CASGGGVQRGEQFF. The CDR3 nucleotides are TGCGCCAGCGGCGGGGGCGTACAGAGGGGTGAGCAGTTCTTC.

V usage is TRBV5-4 and J usage is TRBJ1-2; D gene uncertain. Germline CDR1 reads SGHNT; CDR2 reads YYREEE (reference sequence). CDR3 length: 15 amino acids. V was trimmed by 4 bases and J by 7 bases, leaving 20 bases between them. Written as DNA, the CDR3 is TGTGCCAGCAGCCATGACGGAGTTGATGTGGGTGGCTACACCTTC. This encodes CASSHDGVDVGGYTF.

The rearrangement joins TRBV6-5 to TRBJ1-2; D possibly corresponds to TRBD1 (5 bases). In germline, CDR1 is MNHEY, CDR2 SVGAGI. The V end lost 0 bases, the J end lost 4 bases, and 12 bases lay between the germline ends. This CDR3 region has 15 residues. The CDR3 sequence: CASSYSQGAPYGYTF. CDR3 sequence (DNA): TGTGCCAGCAGTTACTCCCAGGGTGCCCCCTATGGCTACACCTTC.

The chain links TRBV6-1 to TRBJ1-2; D is ambiguous. Germline loops: CDR1 MNHNS, CDR2 SASEGT. The CDR3 is 12 residues long. V was pared by 4 bases and J by 8 bases, with 11 bases between. DNA of the CDR3: TGTGCCAGCAGTGTCGCGCAGAGGGGCTACACCTTC. It yields the protein CASSVAQRGYTF.

The genes are TRBV18 and TRBJ1-5; TRBD1 aligns across 8 bases. Germline V CDR1 and CDR2: KGHSH, LQKENI. The CDR3 runs 15 residues. The ends lost 5 bases at V and 4 bases at J; junction bases unmatched: 7. CDR3 sequence: CASSTETGVNQPQHF. DNA of the CDR3: TGTGCCAGCTCAACTGAGACAGGGGTAAATCAGCCCCAGCATTTT.

This clone was counted between two and nine times. The V call is TRBV29-1, the J call TRBJ2-7, with 9 bases aligning to TRBD2. CDR3 length equals 13 residues. Germline-derived CDR1 and CDR2 are SQVTM and ANQGSEA. The junction had 7 bases not matched to a gene; V was cut back by 7 bases and J by 3 bases. CDR3 loop: CSAATSGNYEQYF. CDR3 DNA: TGCAGCGCCGCGACTAGCGGCAACTACGAGCAGTACTTC.

J is TRBJ1-4 and V is TRBV4-1; no firm D call. V lost 2 bases, J lost 7 bases, and 11 bases lay in between. Germline V gene lookup returns CDR1 MGHRA and CDR2 YSYEKL. This CDR3 comprises 14 residues. The DNA of the CDR3 is TGCGCCAGCAGCCAACGCGGTGGGAGTGAAAAACTGTTTTTT. Translated: CASSQRGGSEKLFF.

The chain has TRBV29-1 and TRBJ1-1; D is ambiguous. The germline V and J ends were trimmed by 5 bases and 5 bases, with 12 bases remaining between them. CDR3 length: 12 residues. Germline assignment: CDR1 SQVTM and CDR2 ANQGSEA. CDR3 sequence reads: CSVNRGLTEAFF. The CDR3 bases are TGCAGCGTTAACCGGGGTCTGACTGAAGCTTTCTTT.

The rearrangement uses TRBV15 and TRBJ2-7, with 7 positions matching TRBD1. The CDR3 contains 16 residues. Germline V gene sequence: CDR1 LNHNV, CDR2 YYDKDF (reference sequence). Trimming cost V 2 bases and J 0 bases; bases outside gene matches: 7. The CDR3 loop is CATSRSSGTDSYEQYF. CDR3 bases: TGTGCCACCAGCAGATCCTCGGGGACAGACTCCTACGAGCAGTACTTC.

This clone was recorded a few times. One junction end does not reproduce the germline sequence, and a read error may be involved. The genes are TRBV7-7 and TRBJ2-5, with D perhaps assigned TRBD1 or TRBD2 (6 bases each). Germline V gene lookup returns CDR1 SSHAT and CDR2 FNYEAQ (reference sequence). The CDR3 runs to 13 residues. The CDR3 region has the DNA TGTGCTAGCAGCTTAGCGGACAGCCCCTCCCAGTACTTC. It translates to CASSLADSPSQYF. The variable domain in full, completed from reference TRBV7-7 and TRBJ2-5, reads GAGVSQSPRYKVTKRGQDVTLRCDPISSHATLYWYQQALGQGPEFLTYFNYEAQPDKSGLPSDRFSAERPEGSISTLTIQRTEQRDSAMYRCASSLADSPSQYFGPGTRLLVL.

This clone has just a few counts. The chain has TRBV14 and TRBJ2-7, with a weak D call TRBD2 (6 bases). Trimming pared 1 base from V and 7 bases from J, leaving 11 bases between. CDR1 and CDR2 from the germline V gene are SGHDN and FVKESK. CDR3 length: 13 residues. The CDR3 is CASSQGRGFEQYV. The CDR3 DNA is TGTGCCAGCAGCCAAGGACGGGGGTTTGAGCAGTACGTC.

The chain links TRBV5-1 to TRBJ1-3; D is unresolved. Germline CDR1 SGHRS, CDR2 YFSETQ. Between the trimmed V and J ends, which lost 4 bases and 4 bases, there was a span of 18 bases. The CDR3 has 16 amino acids. The CDR3 protein is CASSAFSTGFGNTIYF. As DNA, the CDR3 is TGCGCCAGCAGCGCCTTTAGTACGGGGTTCGGAAACACCATATATTTT.

The chain links TRBV4-2 to TRBJ1-2; 8 bases align to TRBD1. Germline CDR1 LGHNA, CDR2 YNFKEQ. V shed 3 bases, J shed 3 bases, and the junction held 6 bases outside the gene matches. This CDR3 contains 15 residues. CDR3: CASSQRQGTDYGYTF. CDR3 nucleotide sequence: TGTGCCAGCAGCCAGCGACAGGGGACGGACTATGGCTACACCTTC.

The V call is TRBV5-1, the J call TRBJ2-1, with TRBD1 matching 8 bases. CDR3 length: 14 residues. Germline CDR1 SGHRS, CDR2 YFSETQ. V was pared by 4 bases and J by 7 bases, with 7 bases of the junction left unmatched. DNA for the CDR3: TGCGCCAGCAGCCGCCTGGACAGGGAGAATGAGCAGTTCTTC. This gives the protein CASSRLDRENEQFF.

V and J are TRBV27 and TRBJ1-2; D unresolved. This CDR3 region has 16 residues. Germline V lookup: CDR1 MNHEY, CDR2 SMNVEV (reference sequence). V lost 5 bases and J 5 bases, leaving 21 bases between the germline ends. As DNA, the CDR3 is TGTGCCAGCAGTACCTCAAGTGTGGGCGCGGGGTATGGCTACACCTTC. Protein sequence: CASSTSSVGAGYGYTF.

CDR3 sequence (DNA): TGTGCCAGCAGTGGCGGGCTAACTAATGAAAAACTGTTTTTT. The encoded protein is CASSGGLTNEKLFF. This sequence joins TRBV6-5 and TRBJ1-4, with no clear D. The CDR3 consists of 14 residues. CDR1 is MNHEY and CDR2 is SVGAGI in the germline V gene. The germline V and J ends were trimmed by 5 bases and 1 base, with 8 bases remaining between them.

This clone was observed a handful of times. The V gene is TRBV9, the J gene TRBJ1-1; D uncertain. V was cut by 4 bases and J by 0 bases, with 13 bases left in between. The CDR3 is made up of 15 amino acids. CDR1 is SGDLS and CDR2 is YYNGEE in the germline V gene. CDR3 loop: CASSPRPHMNTEAFF. DNA for the CDR3: TGTGCCAGCAGCCCGAGGCCTCACATGAACACTGAAGCTTTCTTT. The full variable domain, with the rest looked up from reference TRBV9 and TRBJ1-1, is DSGVTQTPKHLITATGQRVTLRCSPRSGDLSVYWYQQSLDQGLQFLIQYYNGEERAKGNILERFSAQQFPDLHSELNLSSLELGDSALYFCASSPRPHMNTEAFFGQGTRLTVV.